The 32 T cell receptor beta chains listed next were all sequenced from one sample in a study of blood T cell repertoires in COVID-19. Profiling relied on immunoSEQ multiplex PCR, and the TCRdb table lists in-frame clones only, not all of them. This sample has under 200,000 clones, with 75% to 95% found just once. Sequenced: peripheral blood. All receptors derive from a man over 45 with acute or convalescent COVID-19.

CDR3: CASSQVRGGEKLFF. The CDR3 DNA reads as TGCGCCAGCAGCCAAGTAAGGGGCGGCGAAAAACTGTTTTTT. This chain links TRBV4-3 with TRBJ1-4; perhaps TRBD1 as D (5 bases). CDR3 length equals 14 residues. Germline V CDR1 and CDR2: LGHNA, YSLEER. Trimming removed 1 base at V and 8 bases at J, with 11 bases between.

This chain links TRBV2 with TRBJ2-7; the match to TRBD2 covers 7 bases. This CDR3 comprises 14 residues. Germline assignment: CDR1 SNHLY and CDR2 FYNNEI. Trimming cost V 4 bases and J 7 bases; bases outside gene matches: 10. The CDR3 loop reads CASSVAGVGGEQYF. The CDR3 bases are TGTGCCAGCAGTGTGGCGGGAGTCGGGGGGGAGCAGTACTTC. Based on the CDR3 plus reference TRBV2 and TRBJ2-7, the full variable domain is EPEVTQTPSHQVTQMGQEVILRCVPISNHLYFYWYRQILGQKVEFLVSFYNNEISEKSEIFDDQFSVERPDGSNFTLKIRSTKLEDSAMYFCASSVAGVGGEQYFGPGTRLTVT.

V is TRBV10-3 and J is TRBJ1-5, with D uncertain. The V end was cut by 10 bases, the J end by 4 bases, with 26 bases between. The CDR3 extends over 17 amino acids. Germline CDR1 is ENHRY and CDR2 is SYGVKD. The CDR3 sequence: CATPPQVLVGPNQPQHF. The CDR3 DNA sequence: TGTGCCACACCCCCTCAGGTACTCGTCGGTCCTAATCAGCCCCAGCATTTT.

The gene calls are TRBV11-1 and TRBJ2-2, with a tentative D call TRBD2 (5 bases). The CDR3 has 12 residues. Germline V CDR1 and CDR2: SGHAT, FQDESV (reference sequence). V was clipped by 8 bases and J by 9 bases, with 13 bases between them. The CDR3 region has the DNA TGTGCCAGCGCCAATGAGGGCCGGGAGCTGTTTTTT. Translation: CASANEGRELFF.

The rearrangement uses TRBV28 and TRBJ2-7; TRBD2 matches at 14 bases. The germline V gene encodes CDR1 MDHEN and CDR2 SYDVKM. Germline trimming cut 2 bases from V and 6 bases from J; bases unmatched to any gene: 12. This CDR3 comprises 18 residues. The CDR3 DNA is TGTGCCAGCAGTTTAAACAAAAAGACTAGCGGGAGGGCCTTCGAGCAGTACTTC. Residues: CASSLNKKTSGRAFEQYF.

This rearrangement joins TRBV3-1 (or the pseudogene TRBV3-2) to TRBJ1-5; 10 nucleotides match TRBD1. The germline V gene encodes CDR1 LGHDT and CDR2 YNNKEL (reference sequence). The CDR3 runs to 16 residues. J gave up 1 base and V 4 bases, and 4 bases lay outside the gene matches. This CDR3 is CASSRGTGASNQPQHF. DNA for the CDR3: TGTGCCAGCAGCCGAGGGACAGGGGCCAGCAATCAGCCCCAGCATTTT.

The rearrangement links TRBV28 to TRBJ1-2; perhaps TRBD1 as D (5 bases). CDR3 length: 14 residues. CDR1 is MDHEN and CDR2 is SYDVKM in the germline V gene. Trimming removed 5 bases at V and 8 bases at J, with 18 bases between. DNA for the CDR3: TGTGCCAGCAGTCTGACCCTAGGGGCGAACGGCTACACCTTC. It codes for CASSLTLGANGYTF.

V gene TRBV2 combines with J gene TRBJ2-7; TRBD2 agrees at 8 bases. Trimming removed 6 bases from V and 5 bases from J; junction bases left unmatched: 12. The CDR3 extends over 15 amino acids. Per the germline V gene, CDR1 is SNHLY and CDR2 is FYNNEI. The CDR3 reads CASRGESGSSHEQYF. Written as DNA, the CDR3 is TGTGCCAGCAGGGGGGAAAGCGGGAGTTCCCACGAGCAGTACTTC.

The chain recombines TRBV7-2 with TRBJ2-5; possibly TRBD2 for D (5 bases). Germline loops: CDR1 SGHTA, CDR2 FQGNSA. This CDR3 is built from 15 residues. V was clipped by 1 base and J by 5 bases, with 14 bases between them. The CDR3 DNA reads TGTGCCAGCAGCTTAGGTTCGGGGTTAGAGGAGACCCAGTACTTC. Translation: CASSLGSGLEETQYF. The complete variable domain, with remaining parts taken from reference TRBV7-2 and TRBJ2-5, reads GAGVSQSPSNKVTEKGKDVELRCDPISGHTALYWYRQSLGQGLEFLIYFQGNSAPDKSGLPSDRFSAERTGGSVSTLTIQRTQQEDSAVYLCASSLGSGLEETQYFGPGTRLLVL.

The chain combines TRBV3-1 (or the pseudogene TRBV3-2) with TRBJ2-1; no clear D gene. There are 14 residues in the CDR3. Germline lookup yields CDR1 LGHDT and CDR2 YNNKEL (reference sequence). V lost 0 bases, J lost 5 bases, and 8 bases lay in between. In nucleotides, the CDR3 is TGTGCCAGCAGCCAAGATTTAGTAAACAATGAGCAGTTCTTC. Residues: CASSQDLVNNEQFF.

The chain uses TRBV5-1 and TRBJ1-6; 9 bases line up with TRBD1. Losses at the gene ends were 0 bases for V and 10 bases for J; bases not matched to a gene: 5. This CDR3 has 15 residues. CDR1 and CDR2 (germline): SGHRS, YFSETQ. In DNA, the CDR3 is TGCGCCAGCAGCTTGGGGGACAGGGCAGGCTCACCCCTCCACTTT. It translates to CASSLGDRAGSPLHF.

This clone occurred a few times. CDR3 sequence (DNA): TGCGCCAGCAGGGAGACTAGCAGCAGCACAGATACGCAGTATTTT. Amino acids: CASRETSSSTDTQYF. The V and J genes are TRBV10-2 and TRBJ2-3; 7 nucleotides line up with TRBD2. The germline V gene has CDR1 WSHSY and CDR2 SAAADI. J gave up 0 bases and V 6 bases, and 6 bases lay outside the gene matches. CDR3 size: 15 residues.

The chain has TRBV5-6 and TRBJ2-3; 8 positions agree with TRBD2. The CDR3 covers 17 residues. In germline, CDR1 is SGHDT, CDR2 YYEEEE. The V gene end was trimmed by 0 bases and the J gene end by 2 bases; junction bases not matched to a gene: 8. The CDR3 DNA reads as TGTGCCAGCAGCTTGGTCGTGGTAGCGGGATTCACAGATACGCAGTATTTT. Residues: CASSLVVVAGFTDTQYF.

This chain uses TRBV6-5 with TRBJ1-1; unclear D gene. The V end lost 0 bases, the J end lost 4 bases, and 9 bases lay between the germline ends. The CDR3 has 14 residues. CDR1 is MNHEY, CDR2 SVGAGI, per germline. The DNA for the CDR3 is TGTGCCAGCAGTTACTCATTGAGGTCCACTGAAGCTTTCTTT. Its protein product is CASSYSLRSTEAFF.

This clone was counted many times. The rearrangement joins TRBV19 to TRBJ2-2; a possible D gene is TRBD1 (6 bases). CDR1 and CDR2 from the germline V gene are LNHDA and SQIVND (reference sequence). The CDR3 has 17 residues. The V end lost 7 bases, the J end lost 0 bases, and 18 bases lay between the germline ends. CDR3 sequence (DNA): TGTGCCAGTACCCCATACGGACAGACGCCGAACACCGGGGAGCTGTTTTTT. Translated: CASTPYGQTPNTGELFF.

J is TRBJ2-7 and V is TRBV4-2; 9 bases are a match to TRBD2. Germline loops: CDR1 LGHNA, CDR2 YNFKEQ. J was trimmed by 2 bases and V by 5 bases; bases with no gene match: 7. The CDR3 totals 15 residues. CDR3 nucleotide sequence: TGTGCCAGCAGCTCCGGACTAGCGACCACCTACGAGCAGTACTTC. Translating it yields CASSSGLATTYEQYF.

This clone was counted only a few times. This chain connects TRBV6-6 to TRBJ1-2; 11 bases match TRBD1. This CDR3 is 14 amino acids long. Germline V lookup: CDR1 MNHNY, CDR2 SVGAGI (reference sequence). With V trimmed by 4 bases and J by 7 bases, 5 bases remained unmatched. CDR3 DNA sequence: TGTGCCAGCAGTTTAGGACAGGGGGCCTCTGGCTACACCTTC. Its translation is CASSLGQGASGYTF.

The chain joins TRBV9 to TRBJ2-3; tentatively, D is TRBD2 (6 bases). The CDR3 totals 16 residues. Germline-derived CDR1 and CDR2 are SGDLS and YYNGEE. The ends were cut back, 0 bases at V and 2 bases at J, with 13 bases in the middle. The CDR3 loop is CASSVGPGGNTDTQYF. CDR3 nucleotide sequence: TGTGCCAGCAGCGTAGGGCCAGGAGGGAACACAGATACGCAGTATTTT.

A single count supports this clone. J is TRBJ1-2 and V is TRBV6-5; TRBD1 might be the D (6 bases). This CDR3 is 14 amino acids long. CDR1 and CDR2 (germline): MNHEY, SVGAGI. V was shortened by 2 bases and J by 6 bases, with 13 bases between the two germline ends. In DNA, the CDR3 is TGTGCCAGCAGTTACCAGGCAGGGGTGGATGGCTACACCTTC. It translates to CASSYQAGVDGYTF.

The CDR3 region is CAISGTGASEQYF. CDR3 in DNA: TGTGCCATCAGCGGGACAGGGGCGTCCGAGCAGTACTTC. The rearrangement links TRBV10-3 to TRBJ2-7; 10 nucleotides match TRBD1. The germline V gene has CDR1 ENHRY and CDR2 SYGVKD. The CDR3 sequence is 13 residues long. The junction had 5 bases not matched to a gene; V was cut back by 6 bases and J by 6 bases.

The chain combines TRBV4-3 with TRBJ2-2; D may be TRBD1 (5 bases). V was pared by 0 bases and J by 6 bases, with 11 bases between. The CDR3 consists of 15 residues. From germline, CDR1 is LGHNA and CDR2 YSLEER. CDR3 nucleotides: TGCGCCAGCAGCCAAGAAATCGCAGGGCCCGGGGAGCTGTTTTTT. Translation: CASSQEIAGPGELFF.

V gene TRBV24-1 combines with J gene TRBJ2-1, with 7 nucleotides matching TRBD1. Germline loops: CDR1 KGHDR, CDR2 SFDVKD. Losses at the gene ends were 3 bases for V and 9 bases for J; bases not matched to a gene: 10. This CDR3 spans 15 amino acids. The DNA for the CDR3 is TGTGCCACCAGTGATGTTGACAGGGTTTGGGGTGAGCAGTTCTTC. Amino acids: CATSDVDRVWGEQFF.

The gene calls are TRBV10-3 and TRBJ2-7; 10 bases align to TRBD1. V shed 2 bases, J shed 3 bases, and the junction held 4 bases outside the gene matches. The germline gives CDR1 ENHRY, CDR2 SYGVKD. The CDR3 has 15 amino acids. The CDR3 region is CAISEGTGDDYEQYF. CDR3 bases: TGTGCCATCAGTGAGGGGACAGGGGATGACTACGAGCAGTACTTC.

J is TRBJ1-1 and V is TRBV5-4, with D unclear. The CDR3 sequence is 15 residues long. The V gene's germline CDR1 is SGHNT and CDR2 YYREEE (reference sequence). The germline V and J ends were trimmed by 4 bases and 5 bases, with 18 bases remaining between them. The CDR3 DNA follows: TGTGCCAGCAGCAACGACTGGTTGGGTAGGACTGAAGCTTTCTTT. Encoded protein: CASSNDWLGRTEAFF.

The chain combines TRBV28 with TRBJ2-7; possibly TRBD2 for D (6 bases). Per the germline V gene, CDR1 is MDHEN and CDR2 is SYDVKM. CDR3 length: 16 amino acids. V was pared by 5 bases and J by 2 bases, with 19 bases between. DNA of the CDR3: TGTGCCAGCAGTCCCCCTTTGGGGGGACCCACCTACGAGCAGTACTTC. It specifies CASSPPLGGPTYEQYF.

J is TRBJ2-7 and V is TRBV7-2, with 12 bases aligning to TRBD2. Germline V lookup: CDR1 SGHTA, CDR2 FQGNSA. The V segment lost 5 bases and the J segment 3 bases; nucleotides outside the gene matches: 5. The CDR3 loop spans 15 amino acids. The CDR3 loop is CASSPTSGGYYEQYF. The CDR3 DNA is TGTGCCAGCAGCCCGACTAGCGGGGGTTACTACGAGCAGTACTTC.

The chain has TRBV5-5 and TRBJ2-5; 8 bases align to TRBD2. J gave up 3 bases and V 3 bases, and 7 bases lay outside the gene matches. CDR3 size: 15 residues. The germline CDR1 and CDR2 sequences are SGHKS and YYEKEE (reference sequence). In DNA, the CDR3 is TGTGCCAGCAGCTCCTCAGCGGGAGCCGAAGAGACCCAGTACTTC. This translates into CASSSSAGAEETQYF.

The rearrangement links TRBV9 to TRBJ2-6; 7 bases fit TRBD1. The germline gives CDR1 SGDLS, CDR2 YYNGEE. This CDR3 has 17 amino acids. J gave up 0 bases and V 4 bases, and 7 bases lay outside the gene matches. CDR3 residues: CASSTGTVISGANVLTF. Written as DNA, the CDR3 is TGTGCCAGCAGCACCGGGACAGTAATCTCTGGGGCCAACGTCCTGACTTTC.

In its sample, this clone was seen a few times. The CDR3 DNA reads as TGTGCCTGGAGCACCTTTGGGACTACGGCGACTGAAGCTTTCTTT. Translation gives CAWSTFGTTATEAFF. The V gene is TRBV30, the J gene TRBJ1-1, with D possibly being TRBD1 (5 bases). Germline V gene sequence: CDR1 GTSNPN, CDR2 SVGIG (reference sequence). This CDR3 spans 15 amino acids. The V and J ends lost 3 bases and 5 bases respectively, with 19 bases between them.

This rearrangement joins TRBV6-5 to TRBJ1-1, with TRBD1 matching 7 bases. V lost 6 bases to trimming and J lost 1 base; unmatched junction nucleotides: 5. CDR3 length: 14 amino acids. Germline V gives CDR1 MNHEY, CDR2 SVGAGI. DNA for the CDR3: TGTGCCAGCAGACGGGACAGCGGGAACACTGAAGCTTTCTTT. Residues: CASRRDSGNTEAFF.

In the case of this clone: The junction and the germline gene differ at one end; a read error may be behind it. The chain joins TRBV6-5 to TRBJ2-4, with TRBD2 matching 11 bases. CDR3 length: 15 amino acids. Germline V gene data show CDR1 as MNHEY and CDR2 as SVGAGI. CDR3 residues: CASRYSGLAENIQYF. In DNA form, the CDR3 reads TGTGCCAGCAGGTACTCGGGACTAGCGGAAAACATTCAGTACTTC.

The chain couples TRBV5-5 to TRBJ2-2; D possibly corresponds to TRBD1 (6 bases). Trimming took off 2 bases at V and 3 bases at J, with 11 bases between the two ends. Germline CDR1 is SGHKS and CDR2 is YYEKEE (reference sequence). The CDR3 consists of 15 residues. The CDR3 is CASSLRQVDTGELFF. The CDR3 bases are TGTGCCAGCAGCTTACGACAGGTGGACACCGGGGAGCTGTTTTTT.